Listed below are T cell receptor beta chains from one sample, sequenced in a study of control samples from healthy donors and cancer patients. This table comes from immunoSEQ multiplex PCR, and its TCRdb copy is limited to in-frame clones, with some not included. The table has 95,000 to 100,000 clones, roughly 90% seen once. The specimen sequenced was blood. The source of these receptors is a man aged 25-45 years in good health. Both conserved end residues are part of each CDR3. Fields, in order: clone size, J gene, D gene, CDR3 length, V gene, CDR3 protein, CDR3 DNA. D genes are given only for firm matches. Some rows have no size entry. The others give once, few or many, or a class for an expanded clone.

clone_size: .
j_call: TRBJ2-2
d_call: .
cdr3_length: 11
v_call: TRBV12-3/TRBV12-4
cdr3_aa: CASSSLPELFF
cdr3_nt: TGTGCCAGCAGTTCATTGCCCGAGCTGTTTTTT

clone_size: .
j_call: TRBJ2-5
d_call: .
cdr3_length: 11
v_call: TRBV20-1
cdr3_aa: CSATKQETQYF
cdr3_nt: TGCAGTGCTACTAAACAAGAGACCCAGTACTTC

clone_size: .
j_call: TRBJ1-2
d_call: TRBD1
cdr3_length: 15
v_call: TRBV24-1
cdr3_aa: CATSDPSGGNYGYTF
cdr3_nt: TGTGCCACCAGTGACCCTTCAGGGGGAAACTATGGCTACACCTTC

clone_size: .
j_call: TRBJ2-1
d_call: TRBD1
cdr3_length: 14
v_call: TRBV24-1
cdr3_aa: CATSGQPNYNEQFF
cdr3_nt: TGTGCCACCTCGGGACAGCCAAACTACAATGAGCAGTTCTTC

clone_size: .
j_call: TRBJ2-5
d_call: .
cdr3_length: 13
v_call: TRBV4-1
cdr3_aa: CASSQVVQETQYF
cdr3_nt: TGCGCCAGCAGCCAAGTAGTTCAAGAGACCCAGTACTTC

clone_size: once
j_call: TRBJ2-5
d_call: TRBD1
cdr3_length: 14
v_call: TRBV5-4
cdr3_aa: CASSPGQFQETQYF
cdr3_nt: TGTGCCAGCAGCCCGGGACAGTTCCAAGAGACCCAGTACTTC

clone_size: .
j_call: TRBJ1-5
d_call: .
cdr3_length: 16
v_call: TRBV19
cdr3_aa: CASSILRDNSNQPQHF
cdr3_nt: TGTGCCAGTAGTATCCTCAGGGATAATAGCAATCAGCCCCAGCATTTT

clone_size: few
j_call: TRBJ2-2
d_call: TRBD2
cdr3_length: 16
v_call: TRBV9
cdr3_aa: CASSAFSGGLTGELFF
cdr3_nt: TGTGCCAGCAGCGCGTTCAGCGGGGGGCTGACCGGGGAGCTGTTTTTT

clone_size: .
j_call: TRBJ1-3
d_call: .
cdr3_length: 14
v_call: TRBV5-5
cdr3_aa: CASSPDSSGNTIYF
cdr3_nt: TGTGCCAGCAGCCCGGACAGCTCTGGAAACACCATATATTTT

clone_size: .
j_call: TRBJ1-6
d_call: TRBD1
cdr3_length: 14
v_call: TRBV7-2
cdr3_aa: CASSGGQWNSPLHF
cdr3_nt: TGTGCCAGCAGCGGGGGACAGTGGAATTCACCCCTCCACTTT

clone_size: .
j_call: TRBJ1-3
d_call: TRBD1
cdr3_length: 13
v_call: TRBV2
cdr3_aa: CASSTGEGNTIYF
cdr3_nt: TGTGCCAGCAGTACAGGGGAAGGAAACACCATATATTTT

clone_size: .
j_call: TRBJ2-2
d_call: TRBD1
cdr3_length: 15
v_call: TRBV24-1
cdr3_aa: CATSSGTGITGELFF
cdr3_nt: TGTGCCACCAGCTCCGGGACAGGGATAACCGGGGAGCTGTTTTTT

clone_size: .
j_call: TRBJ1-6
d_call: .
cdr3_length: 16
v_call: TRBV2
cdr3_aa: CASRQSGVLYNSPLHF
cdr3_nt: TGTGCCAGCAGGCAATCAGGGGTTCTTTATAATTCACCCCTCCACTTT

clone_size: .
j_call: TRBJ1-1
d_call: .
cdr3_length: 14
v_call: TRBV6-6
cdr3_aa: CASSYWAENTEAFF
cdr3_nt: TGTGCCAGCAGTTACTGGGCGGAGAACACTGAAGCTTTCTTT

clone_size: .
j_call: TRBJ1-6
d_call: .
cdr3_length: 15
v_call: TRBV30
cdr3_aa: CAWSVNRERSSPLHF
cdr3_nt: TGTGCCTGGAGTGTTAACAGGGAAAGGAGTTCACCCCTCCACTTT

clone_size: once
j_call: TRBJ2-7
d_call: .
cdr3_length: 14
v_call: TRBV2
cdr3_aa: CASSATSPSYEQYF
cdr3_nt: TGTGCCAGCAGTGCCACCTCCCCCTCCTACGAGCAGTACTTC

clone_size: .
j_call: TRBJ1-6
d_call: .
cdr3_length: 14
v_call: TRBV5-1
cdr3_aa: CASSLGQNNSPLHF
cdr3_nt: TGCGCCAGCAGCTTGGGTCAAAATAATTCACCCCTCCACTTT

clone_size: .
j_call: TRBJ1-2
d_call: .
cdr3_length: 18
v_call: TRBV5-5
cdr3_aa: CASSLEVFPGAGVNGYTF
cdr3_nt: TGTGCCAGCAGCTTGGAGGTCTTTCCGGGGGCAGGGGTGAATGGCTACACCTTC

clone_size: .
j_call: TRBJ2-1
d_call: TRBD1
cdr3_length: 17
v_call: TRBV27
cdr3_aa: CASSKTRDRGGYNEQFF
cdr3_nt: TGTGCCAGCAGTAAGACCCGGGACAGGGGGGGCTACAATGAGCAGTTCTTC

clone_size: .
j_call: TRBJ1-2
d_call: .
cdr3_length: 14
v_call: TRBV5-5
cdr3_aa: CASSTRTLNYGYTF
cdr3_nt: TGTGCCAGCAGCACCCGGACACTCAACTATGGCTACACCTTC

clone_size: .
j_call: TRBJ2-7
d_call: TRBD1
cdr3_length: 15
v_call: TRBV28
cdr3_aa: CASSPGQARSYEQYF
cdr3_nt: TGTGCCAGCAGTCCCGGACAGGCACGCTCCTACGAGCAGTACTTC

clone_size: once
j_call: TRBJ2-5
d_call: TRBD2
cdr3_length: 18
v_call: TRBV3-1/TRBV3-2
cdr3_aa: CASSRIPIAGGFQETQYF
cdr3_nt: TGTGCCAGCAGCCGAATACCCATAGCGGGGGGTTTTCAAGAGACCCAGTACTTC

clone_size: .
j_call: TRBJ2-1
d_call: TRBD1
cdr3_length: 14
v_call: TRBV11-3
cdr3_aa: CASSLGGTGREQFF
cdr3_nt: TGTGCCAGCAGCTTAGGGGGGACAGGACGTGAGCAGTTCTTC

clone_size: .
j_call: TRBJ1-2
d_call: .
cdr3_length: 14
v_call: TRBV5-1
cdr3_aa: CASSLEGQTHGYTF
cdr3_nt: TGCGCCAGCAGCTTGGAGGGCCAAACCCATGGCTACACCTTC

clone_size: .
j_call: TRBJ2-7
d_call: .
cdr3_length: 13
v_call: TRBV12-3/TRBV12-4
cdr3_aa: CASNSRGVPEQYF
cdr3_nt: TGTGCCAGCAACTCGAGAGGCGTACCCGAGCAGTACTTC

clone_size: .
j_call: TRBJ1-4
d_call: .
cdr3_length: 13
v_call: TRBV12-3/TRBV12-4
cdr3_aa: CASSFGGSEKLFF
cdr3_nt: TGTGCCAGCAGTTTCGGAGGGTCTGAAAAACTGTTTTTT

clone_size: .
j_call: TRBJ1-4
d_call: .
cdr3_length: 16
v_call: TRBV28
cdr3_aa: CASSTRMRPTNEKLFF
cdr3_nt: TGTGCCAGCAGTACTCGGATGAGACCAACTAATGAAAAACTGTTTTTT

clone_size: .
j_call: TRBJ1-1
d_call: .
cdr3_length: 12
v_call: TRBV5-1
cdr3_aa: CASSLGGSGAFF
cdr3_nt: TGCGCCAGCAGCTTGGGGGGCTCGGGAGCTTTCTTT

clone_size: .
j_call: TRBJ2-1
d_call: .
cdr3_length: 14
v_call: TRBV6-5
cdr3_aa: CASTAPRGYNEQFF
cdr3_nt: TGTGCCAGCACAGCTCCTAGGGGCTACAATGAGCAGTTCTTC

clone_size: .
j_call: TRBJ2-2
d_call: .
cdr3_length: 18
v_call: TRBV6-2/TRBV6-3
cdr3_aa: CASSYSRSGGINTGELFF
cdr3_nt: TGTGCCAGCAGTTACTCGAGATCGGGCGGGATTAACACCGGGGAGCTGTTTTTT

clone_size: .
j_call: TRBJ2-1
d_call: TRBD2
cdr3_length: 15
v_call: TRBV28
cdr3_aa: CASPASGTPYNEQFF
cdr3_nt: TGTGCCAGCCCGGCGAGCGGGACCCCTTACAATGAGCAGTTCTTC

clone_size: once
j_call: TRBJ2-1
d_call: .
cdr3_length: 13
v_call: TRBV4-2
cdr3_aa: CASSQGGLTEQFF
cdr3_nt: TGTGCCAGCAGCCAAGGGGGGCTCACTGAGCAGTTCTTC

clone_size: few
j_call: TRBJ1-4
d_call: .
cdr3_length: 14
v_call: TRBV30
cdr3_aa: CAWSVHGAHEKLFF
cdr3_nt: TGTGCCTGGAGTGTACACGGGGCGCATGAAAAACTGTTTTTT

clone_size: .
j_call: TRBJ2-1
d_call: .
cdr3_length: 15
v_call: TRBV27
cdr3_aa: CASSLVVSSYNEQFF
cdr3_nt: TGTGCCAGCAGTTTAGTCGTAAGCTCCTACAATGAGCAGTTCTTC

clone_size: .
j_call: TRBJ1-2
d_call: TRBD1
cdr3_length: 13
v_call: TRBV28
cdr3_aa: CASSLGGGGGYTF
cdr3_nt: TGTGCCAGCAGTTTAGGAGGGGGCGGGGGCTACACCTTC

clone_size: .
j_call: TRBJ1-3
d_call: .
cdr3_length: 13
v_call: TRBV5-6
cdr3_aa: CASSLTGGNTIYF
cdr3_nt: TGTGCCAGCAGCTTGACAGGGGGAAACACCATATATTTT

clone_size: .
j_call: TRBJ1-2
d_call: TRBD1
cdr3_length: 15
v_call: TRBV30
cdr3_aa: CAWNSQGAVNYGYTF
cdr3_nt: TGTGCCTGGAACTCGCAGGGGGCGGTGAACTATGGCTACACCTTC

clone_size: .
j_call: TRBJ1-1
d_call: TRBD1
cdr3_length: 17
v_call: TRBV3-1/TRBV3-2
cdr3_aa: CASSQEGGRGLFTEAFF
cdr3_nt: TGTGCCAGCAGCCAAGAAGGCGGCAGGGGGCTGTTCACTGAAGCTTTCTTT

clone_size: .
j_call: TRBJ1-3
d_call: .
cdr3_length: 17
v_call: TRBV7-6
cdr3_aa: CASSLAEGYLPRNTIYF
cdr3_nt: TGTGCCAGCAGCTTAGCGGAGGGCTATTTACCTCGAAACACCATATATTTT

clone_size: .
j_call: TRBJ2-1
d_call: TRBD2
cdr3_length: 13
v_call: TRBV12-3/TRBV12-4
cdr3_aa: CASSGGGINEQFF
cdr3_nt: TGTGCCAGCAGTGGCGGGGGAATCAATGAGCAGTTCTTC

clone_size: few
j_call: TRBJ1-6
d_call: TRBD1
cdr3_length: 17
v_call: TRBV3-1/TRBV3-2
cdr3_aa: CASSPLRGPYHNSPLHF
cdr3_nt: TGTGCCAGCAGCCCCCTCAGGGGGCCTTACCATAATTCACCCCTCCACTTT

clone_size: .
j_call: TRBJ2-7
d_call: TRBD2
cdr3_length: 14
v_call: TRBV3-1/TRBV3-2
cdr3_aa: CASKTSGSSYEQYF
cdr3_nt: TGTGCCAGTAAGACTAGCGGGAGTTCCTACGAGCAGTACTTC

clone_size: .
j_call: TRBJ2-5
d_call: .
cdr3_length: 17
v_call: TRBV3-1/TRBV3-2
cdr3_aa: CASSQDRVRTTGETQYF
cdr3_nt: TGTGCCAGCAGCCAAGATCGGGTCCGGACCACCGGGGAGACCCAGTACTTC

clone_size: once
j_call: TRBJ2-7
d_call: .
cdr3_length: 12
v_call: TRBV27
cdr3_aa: CASTTGGSVQYF
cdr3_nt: TGTGCCAGCACCACTGGGGGGAGTGTGCAGTACTTC

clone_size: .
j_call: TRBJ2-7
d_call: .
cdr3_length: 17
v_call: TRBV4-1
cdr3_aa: CASSQDGTAAGAYEQYF
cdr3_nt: TGCGCCAGCAGCCAAGATGGTACGGCCGCGGGCGCCTACGAGCAGTACTTC

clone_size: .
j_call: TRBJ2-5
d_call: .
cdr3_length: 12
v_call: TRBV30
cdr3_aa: CAWSALEETQYF
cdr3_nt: TGTGCCTGGAGTGCTCTGGAAGAGACCCAGTACTTC

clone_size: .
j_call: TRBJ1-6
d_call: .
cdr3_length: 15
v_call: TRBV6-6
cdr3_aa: CASSYSGGSRSPLHF
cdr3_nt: TGTGCCAGCAGTTACTCTGGGGGCAGTAGGTCACCCCTCCACTTT